This TCR beta chain was recovered during a study of molecular identifiers for immune sequencing clone quantification. TCRdb itself ran the PCR reads through MiXCR, one entry per CDR3 protein. The table records hundreds of thousands of distinct CDR3 sequences, 25% of them present only once. Trimming removed 1 base at V and 12 bases at J, with 13 bases between. The CDR3 loop spans 13 amino acids. The germline V gene has CDR1 LGHNT and CDR2 FRNRAP. Study-level points and caveats: Over 98% of effector molecules, but under 1% in naive cells, were held by clones with more than 20 RNA copies.

This clonotype came up many times. Its antigen is as yet unknown. The sample consisted of naive CD8+ T cells from blood, with Jurkat cell RNA spiked in. Subset noted: FACS-sorted CD8+CD4-CCR7+CD45RA+ naive T cells. The chain is built from TRBV12-5 and TRBJ2-1, with D perhaps matching TRBD1 (6 bases). The TCR sequence derives from a human donor in good health. Some libraries in this study had Jurkat cell RNA spiked in. This chain's CDR3 is CASGLAGQPWQFF. The CDR3 DNA reads TGTGCTAGTGGTTTGGCAGGACAGCCTTGGCAGTTCTTC. Full variable domain (remainder filled in from reference TRBV12-5 and TRBJ2-1): DARVTQTPRHKVTEMGQEVTMRCQPILGHNTVFWYRQTMMQGLELLAYFRNRAPLDDSGMPKDRFSAEMPDATLATLKIQPSEPRDSAVYFCASGLAGQPWQFFGPGTRLTVL.